The clone carrying this T cell receptor (beta chain) appeared once. Participants came from roughly 23 US areas, aged about 18 to 90 years. Grouping used clinical history reported by participants in a survey and questionnaire. The CDR3 loop spans 13 amino acids. The V gene end was trimmed by 4 bases and the J gene end by 6 bases; junction bases not matched to a gene: 5. Looked up from germline, CDR1 is SGHRS and CDR2 is YFSETQ. These data come from a study of blood T cell repertoires in COVID-19. TCRdb's copy holds only in-frame clones and misses some; the assay was immunoSEQ multiplex PCR. The table has 250,000 to 300,000 clones, around nine tenths seen once; the top ten hold around 2%.

This chain links TRBV5-1 with TRBJ2-3, with 7 bases matching TRBD2. Sequencing used PBMCs or T cells enriched from blood (not recorded which). The clonotype was recovered from a woman aged 55-75 years in a cohort exposed to, infected with or recovered from COVID-19 (not recorded which). In DNA form, the CDR3 reads TGCGCCAGCAGCGGGGAGGGTATTGATACGCAGTATTTT. Translation gives CASSGEGIDTQYF.